This T cell receptor beta chain was sequenced for a study of OX40 agonist ivuxolimab in advanced cancers. Sequencing used immunoSEQ multiplex PCR; TCRdb keeps in-frame clones, though not all of them. Of some 58,000 clones listed, around 80% were seen once; the top ten hold 1.5% to 2%. The sequence was obtained from an adult with an advanced solid tumor such as melanoma, head and neck, liver or kidney cancer. The sequenced sample was CD4+ or CD8+ T cells sorted from blood, obtained in a trial of the OX40 agonist ivuxolimab.

The CDR3 DNA reads TGTGCCAGCAGCCGGGTGGAGGCGGGGGACGAGCAGTACTTC. Translated, it gives CASSRVEAGDEQYF. This rearrangement joins TRBV7-9 to TRBJ2-5; 7 positions match TRBD2. Near its end, the DNA agrees better with TRBJ2-7, so the J call may be wrong. CDR1 is SEHNR, CDR2 FQNEAQ, per germline (reference sequence). There are 14 residues in the CDR3.